What follows are 10 T cell receptor beta chains derived from one specimen sequenced in a study of cytomegalovirus exposure and HLA in healthy donors. Researchers ran the PCR with 60 Vbeta and 13 Jbeta primers. The assay was immunoSEQ multiplex PCR, and TCRdb's table has in-frame clones only and misses some. The sample holds around 100,000 clones, around three quarters seen once. Sequenced: PBMCs. These receptors were collected from a woman aged 18-29 years in good health and CMV-seropositive.

This clone was observed once. CDR3 loop: CASSIPGTGVRGYTF. The CDR3 DNA is TGTGCCAGTAGTATACCCGGGACAGGGGTTCGTGGCTACACCTTC. V gene TRBV19 combines with J gene TRBJ1-2; 10 nucleotides match TRBD1. V lost 2 bases, J lost 7 bases, and 7 bases stayed unmatched. The CDR3 totals 15 residues. Germline V gives CDR1 LNHDA, CDR2 SQIVND (reference sequence).

The chain couples TRBV6-5 to TRBJ1-1; 7 bases agree with TRBD1. V lost 5 bases and J lost 1; bases outside the gene matches: 4. There are 14 residues in the CDR3. Germline CDR1 MNHEY, CDR2 SVGAGI. The CDR3 loop reads CASSHRGWNTEAFF. The CDR3 nucleotides read TGTGCCAGCAGTCACAGGGGCTGGAACACTGAAGCTTTCTTT.

This chain links TRBV12-5 with TRBJ1-5; D is ambiguous. CDR1 LGHNT and CDR2 FRNRAP come from the germline V gene. The germline V and J ends were trimmed by 4 bases and 0 bases, with 7 bases remaining between them. The CDR3 is 14 amino acids. As DNA, the CDR3 is TGTGCTAGTGGTTCCCCTTATAGCAATCAGCCCCAGCATTTT. The encoded protein is CASGSPYSNQPQHF.

This clone was seen more than once but under ten times. One end of the junction does not line up with germline, which may come from a read error. The rearrangement links TRBV7-9 to TRBJ1-4; D gene ambiguous. The CDR3 covers 10 residues. Germline-derived CDR1 and CDR2 are SEHNR and FQNEAQ (reference sequence). CDR3 coding DNA: TGTTCCAGCAGCCGGGAAAAACTGTTTTTT. It translates to CSSSREKLFF.

The chain has TRBV15 and TRBJ2-7; 8 nucleotides align to TRBD1. V lost 4 bases, J lost 4 bases, and 12 bases stayed unmatched. CDR3 length: 16 amino acids. In germline, CDR1 is LNHNV, CDR2 YYDKDF (reference sequence). CDR3 sequence reads: CATSKHTGGYHYEQYF. The CDR3 nucleotides are TGTGCCACCAGCAAACACACAGGGGGATATCATTACGAGCAGTACTTC.

A word on this clone: The junction shows a germline mismatch at one end, possibly a read error. V and J are TRBV7-7 and TRBJ2-5; weak D call: TRBD2 (6 bases). This CDR3 contains 17 residues. The germline V gene has CDR1 SSHAT and CDR2 FNYEAQ (reference sequence). The CDR3 spells CASSLTPYSGGQETQYF. The DNA for the CDR3 is TGTGCTAGCAGCTTAACCCCTTATAGCGGAGGCCAAGAGACCCAGTACTTC.

In this sample, this clone turned up once. V is TRBV2 and J is TRBJ2-3, with TRBD2 identical over 12 bases. Germline-derived CDR1 and CDR2 are SNHLY and FYNNEI. V shed 5 bases, J shed 6 bases, and the junction held 6 bases outside the gene matches. The length of the CDR3 is 15 residues. The CDR3 DNA reads as TGTGCCAGCAGTTCGCTAGCGGGAGGGCGGGATACGCAGTATTTT. It yields the protein CASSSLAGGRDTQYF. The whole variable domain, filled in from reference TRBV2 and TRBJ2-3, reads EPEVTQTPSHQVTQMGQEVILRCVPISNHLYFYWYRQILGQKVEFLVSFYNNEISEKSEIFDDQFSVERPDGSNFTLKIRSTKLEDSAMYFCASSSLAGGRDTQYFGPGTRLTVL.

This sequence joins TRBV6-6 and TRBJ1-2; TRBD1 agrees at 8 bases. The V gene end was trimmed by 0 bases and the J gene end by 4 bases; junction bases not matched to a gene: 4. The CDR3 loop spans 15 amino acids. The germline gives CDR1 MNHNY, CDR2 SVGAGI (reference sequence). CDR3 region: CASSYSIGQGYGYTF. CDR3 bases: TGTGCCAGCAGTTACTCCATCGGACAGGGCTATGGCTACACCTTC.

The chain links TRBV6-5 to TRBJ2-1; 9 bases are a match to TRBD1. The CDR3 contains 15 residues. V gave up 6 bases and J gave up 5 bases; unmatched junction bases: 8. Germline V gene sequence: CDR1 MNHEY, CDR2 SVGAGI. DNA for the CDR3: TGTGCCAGCAGCCCCCCAGGGACAGGGCACAATGAGCAGTTCTTC. Translated: CASSPPGTGHNEQFF.

The chain couples TRBV9 to TRBJ2-1; 8 nucleotides agree with TRBD2. The CDR3 spans 16 residues. Germline-derived CDR1 and CDR2 are SGDLS and YYNGEE. Trimming cost V 0 bases and J 3 bases; bases outside gene matches: 5. The CDR3 DNA is TGTGCCAGCAGCGTAGCGGGTAGCGGGAACTACAATGAGCAGTTCTTC. Its protein product is CASSVAGSGNYNEQFF.